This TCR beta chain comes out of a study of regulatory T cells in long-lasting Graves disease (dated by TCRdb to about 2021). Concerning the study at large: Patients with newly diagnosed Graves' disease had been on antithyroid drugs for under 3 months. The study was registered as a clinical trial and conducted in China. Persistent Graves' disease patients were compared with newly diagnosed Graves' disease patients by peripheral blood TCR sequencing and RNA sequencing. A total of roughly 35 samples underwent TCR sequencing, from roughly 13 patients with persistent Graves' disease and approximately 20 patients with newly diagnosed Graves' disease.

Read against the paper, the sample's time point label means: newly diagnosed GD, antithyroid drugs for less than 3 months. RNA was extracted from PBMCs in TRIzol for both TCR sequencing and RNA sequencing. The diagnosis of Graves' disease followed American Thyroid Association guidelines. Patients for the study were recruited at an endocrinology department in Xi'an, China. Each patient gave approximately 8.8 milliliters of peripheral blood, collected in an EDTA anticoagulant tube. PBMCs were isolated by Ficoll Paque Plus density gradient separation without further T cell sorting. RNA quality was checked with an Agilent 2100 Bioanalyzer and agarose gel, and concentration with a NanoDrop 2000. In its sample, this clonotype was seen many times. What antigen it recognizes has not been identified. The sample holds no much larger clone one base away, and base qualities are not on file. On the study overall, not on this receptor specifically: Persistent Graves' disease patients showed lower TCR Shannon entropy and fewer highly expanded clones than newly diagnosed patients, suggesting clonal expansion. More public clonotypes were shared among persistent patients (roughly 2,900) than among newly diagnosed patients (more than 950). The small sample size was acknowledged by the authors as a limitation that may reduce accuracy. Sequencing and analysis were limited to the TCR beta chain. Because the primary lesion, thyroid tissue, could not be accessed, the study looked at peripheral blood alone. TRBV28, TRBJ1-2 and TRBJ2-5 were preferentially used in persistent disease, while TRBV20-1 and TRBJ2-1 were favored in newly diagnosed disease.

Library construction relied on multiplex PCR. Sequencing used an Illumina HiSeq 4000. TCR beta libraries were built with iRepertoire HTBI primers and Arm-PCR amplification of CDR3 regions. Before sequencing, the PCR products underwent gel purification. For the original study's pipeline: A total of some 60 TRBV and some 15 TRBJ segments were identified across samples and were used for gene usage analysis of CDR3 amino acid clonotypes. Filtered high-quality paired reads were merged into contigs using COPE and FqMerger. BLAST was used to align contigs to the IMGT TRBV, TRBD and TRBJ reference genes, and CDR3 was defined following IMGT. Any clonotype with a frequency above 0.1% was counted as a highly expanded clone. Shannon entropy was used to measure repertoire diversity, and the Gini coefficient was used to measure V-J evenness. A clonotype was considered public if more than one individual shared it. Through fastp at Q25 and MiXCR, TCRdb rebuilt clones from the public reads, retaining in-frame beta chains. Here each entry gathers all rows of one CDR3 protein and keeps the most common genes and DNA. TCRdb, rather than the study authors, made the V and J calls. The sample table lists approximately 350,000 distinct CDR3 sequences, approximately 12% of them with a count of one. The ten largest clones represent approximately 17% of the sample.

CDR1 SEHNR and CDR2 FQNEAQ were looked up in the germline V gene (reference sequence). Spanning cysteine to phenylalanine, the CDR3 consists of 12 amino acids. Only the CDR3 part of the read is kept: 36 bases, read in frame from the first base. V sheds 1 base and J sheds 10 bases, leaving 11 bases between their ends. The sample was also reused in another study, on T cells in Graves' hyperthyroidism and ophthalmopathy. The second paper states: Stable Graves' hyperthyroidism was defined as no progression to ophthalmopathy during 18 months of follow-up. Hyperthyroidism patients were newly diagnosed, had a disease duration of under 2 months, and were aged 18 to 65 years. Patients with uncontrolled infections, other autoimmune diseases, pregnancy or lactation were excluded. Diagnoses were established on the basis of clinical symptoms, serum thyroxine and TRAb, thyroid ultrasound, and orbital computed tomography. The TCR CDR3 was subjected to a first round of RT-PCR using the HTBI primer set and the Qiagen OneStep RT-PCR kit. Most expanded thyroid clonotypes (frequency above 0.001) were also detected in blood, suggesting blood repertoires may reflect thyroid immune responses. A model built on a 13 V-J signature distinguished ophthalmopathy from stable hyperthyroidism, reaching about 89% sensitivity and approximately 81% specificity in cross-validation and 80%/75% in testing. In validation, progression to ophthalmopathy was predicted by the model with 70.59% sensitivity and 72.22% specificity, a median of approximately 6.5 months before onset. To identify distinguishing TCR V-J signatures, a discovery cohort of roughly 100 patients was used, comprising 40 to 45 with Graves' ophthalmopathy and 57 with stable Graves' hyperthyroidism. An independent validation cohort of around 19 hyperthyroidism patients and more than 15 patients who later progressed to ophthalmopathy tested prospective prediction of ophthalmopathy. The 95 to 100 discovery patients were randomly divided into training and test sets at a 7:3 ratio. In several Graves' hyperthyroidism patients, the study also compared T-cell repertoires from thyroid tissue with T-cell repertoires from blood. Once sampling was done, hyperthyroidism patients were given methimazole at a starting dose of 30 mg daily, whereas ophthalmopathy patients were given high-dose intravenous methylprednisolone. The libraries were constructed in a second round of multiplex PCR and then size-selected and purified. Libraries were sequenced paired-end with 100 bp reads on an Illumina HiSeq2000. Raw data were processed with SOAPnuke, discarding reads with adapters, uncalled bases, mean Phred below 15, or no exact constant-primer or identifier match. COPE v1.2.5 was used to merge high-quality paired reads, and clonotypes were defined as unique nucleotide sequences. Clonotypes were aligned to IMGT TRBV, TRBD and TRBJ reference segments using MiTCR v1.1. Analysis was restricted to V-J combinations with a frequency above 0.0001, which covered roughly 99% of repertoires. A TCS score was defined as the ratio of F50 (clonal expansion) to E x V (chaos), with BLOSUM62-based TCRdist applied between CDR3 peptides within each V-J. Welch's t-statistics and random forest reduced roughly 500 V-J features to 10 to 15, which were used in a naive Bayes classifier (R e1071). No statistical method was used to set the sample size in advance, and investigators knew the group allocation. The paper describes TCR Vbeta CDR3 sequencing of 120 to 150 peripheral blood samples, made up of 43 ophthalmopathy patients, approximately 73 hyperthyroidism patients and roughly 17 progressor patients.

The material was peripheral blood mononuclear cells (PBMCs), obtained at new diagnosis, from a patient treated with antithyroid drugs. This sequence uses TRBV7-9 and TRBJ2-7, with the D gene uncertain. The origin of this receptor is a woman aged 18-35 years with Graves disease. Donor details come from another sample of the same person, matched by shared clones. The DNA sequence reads TGTGCCAGCAGCTTAGGCCAGCCTGTCCAGTACTTC. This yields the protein CASSLGQPVQYF.